The clone carrying this TCR beta chain was seen more than once but under ten times. The antigen is undetermined. CDR3 length: 17 residues. The germline V gene has CDR1 SGHDT and CDR2 YYEEEE. V was shortened by 0 bases and J by 0 bases, with 13 bases between the two germline ends. The data were obtained in a study of T cell repertoires in aging, cancer and after chemotherapy. Study-level points and caveats: Compared with age-matched healthy donors, untreated hematological or solid cancer patients showed higher blood TCR clonality. Across the chemotherapy interval, each cancer cohort showed higher median generation probability, suggesting thymic rebound. No conclusions about immunological memory after chemotherapy can be drawn from the repertoire data.

Multiplex touch-down PCR with TRB-A/B primers amplified rearranged V-D-J TRB sequences. TCRdb re-called the multiplex PCR reads through MiXCR, storing one row per CDR3 protein. Among about 6,600 distinct CDR3 sequences listed, around 30% were seen once. Peripheral blood genomic DNA, not sorted cells or RNA, was the template. The sample consisted of blood. The TCR originated in a human donor with a blood cancer. The donor label of this sample is uncertain. The rearrangement links TRBV5-6 to TRBJ1-3, with no clear D. CDR3 loop: CASSLEMGSHSGNTIYF. The CDR3 DNA sequence: TGTGCCAGCAGCTTGGAAATGGGCAGTCACTCTGGAAACACCATATATTTT. The whole variable domain, remainder taken from reference TRBV5-6 and TRBJ1-3, is DAGVTQSPTHLIKTRGQQVTLRCSPKSGHDTVSWYQQALGQGPQFIFQYYEEEERQRGNFPDRFSGHQFPNYSSELNVNALLLGDSALYLCASSLEMGSHSGNTIYFGEGSWLTVV.